A single sample is the source of the 25 T cell receptor beta chains below, sequenced in a study of cytomegalovirus exposure and HLA in healthy donors. The PCR contained 60 Vbeta and 13 Jbeta primers. The protocol was immunoSEQ multiplex PCR, while the TCRdb copy is restricted to in-frame clones and leaves out a portion. Of more than 90,000 clones listed, about 74% were seen once; the top ten hold 4.8%. The material sequenced was PBMCs. The receptors come from a man younger than 45 in good health and CMV-seropositive.

The V gene is TRBV2, the J gene TRBJ2-1; a weak D match, TRBD2 (6 bases). CDR3 length: 15 residues. Between the trimmed V and J ends, which lost 0 bases and 3 bases, there was a span of 9 bases. Germline assignment: CDR1 SNHLY and CDR2 FYNNEI. CDR3 amino acids: CASSEAQTSYNEQFF. CDR3 sequence (DNA): TGTGCCAGCAGTGAAGCGCAGACTAGCTACAATGAGCAGTTCTTC.

The chain is built from TRBV9 and TRBJ1-2; tentatively, D is TRBD1 (5 bases). V was trimmed by 3 bases and J by 1 base, leaving 13 bases between them. Germline V gene lookup returns CDR1 SGDLS and CDR2 YYNGEE. This CDR3 is 15 amino acids long. CDR3 sequence: CASSASGKDNYGYTF. DNA of the CDR3: TGTGCCAGCAGCGCCTCAGGGAAGGATAACTATGGCTACACCTTC.

This clone was seen only once. The chain couples TRBV27 to TRBJ2-3; TRBD2 matches 12 bases. CDR1 is MNHEY and CDR2 is SMNVEV in the germline V gene (reference sequence). The CDR3 runs to 15 residues. The J segment lost 4 bases and the V segment lost 2 bases, leaving 1 base of the junction unmatched. Written as DNA, the CDR3 is TGTGCCAGCAGTTTACTAGCGGGGGGGCCAGATACGCAGTATTTT. Its translation: CASSLLAGGPDTQYF.

This chain links TRBV11-2 with TRBJ1-2; tentatively, D is TRBD1 (5 bases). The germline V and J ends were trimmed by 0 bases and 14 bases, with 16 bases remaining between them. From germline, CDR1 is SGHAT and CDR2 FQNNGV. The CDR3 sequence is 13 residues long. As DNA, the CDR3 is TGTGCCAGCAGCTTAGACCTCCGGGGGAGGAAGACCTTC. Its protein product is CASSLDLRGRKTF.

The genes are TRBV21-1 and TRBJ2-1; TRBD2, the D gene given by the table, was not confirmed from the DNA. TRBV21-1 is a pseudogene. The CDR3 loop spans 18 amino acids. CDR3 in amino acids: CASSKVMERGGAYNEQFF. The CDR3 nucleotides read TGTGCCAGCAGCAAAGTTATGGAGCGGGGGGGCGCCTACAATGAGCAGTTCTTC.

The V call is TRBV29-1, the J call TRBJ2-3; TRBD2 matches at 12 bases. Germline V gives CDR1 SQVTM, CDR2 ANQGSEA. The CDR3 totals 16 residues. J gave up 5 bases and V 0 bases, and 6 bases lay outside the gene matches. CDR3 sequence: CSVEEGALAGGDTQYF. In nucleotides, the CDR3 is TGCAGCGTTGAAGAGGGGGCACTAGCGGGGGGAGATACGCAGTATTTT.

As regards this clone: This may arise from a read error, as a much more abundant clone is one base away. The chain links TRBV5-5 to TRBJ1-1, with TRBD1 as a possible D gene (5 bases). This CDR3 has 13 amino acids. Trimming cost V 4 bases and J 1 base, with 8 bases left between them. Germline-derived CDR1 and CDR2 are SGHKS and YYEKEE (reference sequence). Written as DNA, the CDR3 is TGTGCCAGCAGCATAGACAGGAACACTGAAGCTTTCTTT. Translated: CASSIDRNTEAFF.

This clone was recorded once. The CDR3 loop is CAWSVGGSDIQYF. CDR3 coding DNA: TGTGCCTGGAGTGTCGGTGGTTCGGACATTCAGTACTTC. The genes are TRBV30 and TRBJ2-4; D is ambiguous. CDR1 GTSNPN and CDR2 SVGIG come from the germline V gene (reference sequence). The CDR3 is 13 residues long. Trimming pared 0 bases from V and 8 bases from J, leaving 11 bases between.

This clone was seen a handful of times. This chain connects TRBV6-1 to TRBJ1-1, with 7 positions matching TRBD1. The CDR3 consists of 14 residues. The germline gives CDR1 MNHNS, CDR2 SASEGT. J lost 1 base, V lost 3 bases, and 2 bases had no gene match. The CDR3 reads CASSDGTANTEAFF. In DNA form, the CDR3 reads TGTGCCAGCAGTGACGGGACAGCGAACACTGAAGCTTTCTTT.

This chain links TRBV19 with TRBJ2-1; 13 nucleotides line up with TRBD2. Germline lookup yields CDR1 LNHDA and CDR2 SQIVND (reference sequence). With 3 bases clipped from V and 1 base from J, the junction kept 3 bases outside the gene matches. The CDR3 covers 17 residues. CDR3 nucleotides: TGTGCCAGTAGTATGGCGACTAGCGGGGGGTCCTACAATGAGCAGTTCTTC. Translated, it gives CASSMATSGGSYNEQFF. Looking up the rest from reference TRBV19 and TRBJ2-1 gives the full variable domain: DGGITQSPKYLFRKEGQNVTLSCEQNLNHDAMYWYRQDPGQGLRLIYYSQIVNDFQKGDIAEGYSVSREKKESFPLTVTSAQKNPTAFYLCASSMATSGGSYNEQFFGPGTRLTVL.

Concerning this clone itself: At one boundary the junction diverges from the germline segment, which might be a read error. This chain links TRBV19 with TRBJ1-2, with 7 bases fitting TRBD1. CDR3 size: 15 residues. The germline V gene encodes CDR1 LNHDA and CDR2 SQIVND (reference sequence). This CDR3 is CASGNTWDRNYGYPF. The CDR3 DNA reads as TGTGCCAGTGGGAATACATGGGACAGAAACTATGGCTACCCCTTC.

V is TRBV18 and J is TRBJ2-5, with a possible D match to TRBD2 (6 bases). This CDR3 spans 16 amino acids. The V end lost 3 bases, the J end lost 5 bases, and 19 bases lay between the germline ends. Germline V gene sequence: CDR1 KGHSH, CDR2 LQKENI. The CDR3 loop is CASSPRGGRGRETQYF. DNA of the CDR3: TGTGCCAGCTCACCGCGGGGTGGAAGGGGCCGGGAGACCCAGTACTTC. The full variable domain, in which reference TRBV18 and TRBJ2-5 provide the parts outside the CDR3, is NAGVMQNPRHLVRRRGQEARLRCSPMKGHSHVYWYRQLPEEGLKFMVYLQKENIIDESGMPKERFSAEFPKEGPSILRIQQVVRGDSAAYFCASSPRGGRGRETQYFGPGTRLLVL.

The chain recombines TRBV7-9 with TRBJ2-4; 12 bases agree with TRBD2. Germline V gives CDR1 SEHNR, CDR2 FQNEAQ (reference sequence). This CDR3 is built from 15 residues. V trimming: 2 bases; J trimming: 5 bases; junction bases outside the gene matches: 1. CDR3 protein: CASSLLAGGQNIQYF. Here the CDR3 DNA reads TGTGCCAGCAGCTTACTAGCGGGGGGGCAAAACATTCAGTACTTC. The full variable domain, completed using reference TRBV7-9 and TRBJ2-4, is DTGVSQNPRHKITKRGQNVTFRCDPISEHNRLYWYRQTLGQGPEFLTYFQNEAQLEKSRLLSDRFSAERPKGSFSTLEIQRTEQGDSAMYLCASSLLAGGQNIQYFGAGTRLSVL.

The genes are TRBV6-6 and TRBJ1-2; TRBD1 matches at 7 bases. The V gene end was trimmed by 5 bases and the J gene end by 7 bases; junction bases not matched to a gene: 10. The germline V gene has CDR1 MNHNY and CDR2 SVGAGI (reference sequence). There are 14 residues in the CDR3. In DNA, the CDR3 is TGTGCCAGCAGTATCGACAGGGAAAGGGGTGGCTACACCTTC. This gives the protein CASSIDRERGGYTF.

This chain uses TRBV25-1 with TRBJ2-3; tentative D call: TRBD2 (7 bases). Trimming took off 0 bases at V and 5 bases at J, with 18 bases between the two ends. Germline-derived CDR1 and CDR2 are MGHDK and SYGVNS. There are 17 residues in the CDR3. Here the CDR3 reads CASSEYEGGPRGDTQYF. CDR3 DNA sequence: TGTGCCAGCAGTGAATATGAGGGGGGGCCGCGGGGAGATACGCAGTATTTT.

The rearrangement links TRBV2 to TRBJ2-7, with D maybe TRBD1 (6 bases). The germline CDR1 and CDR2 sequences are SNHLY and FYNNEI. V lost 4 bases to trimming and J lost 2 bases, with 12 bases between them. This CDR3 has 14 amino acids. The CDR3 here is CASSAGTFPYEQYF. The CDR3 DNA sequence: TGTGCCAGCAGTGCCGGGACATTTCCCTACGAGCAGTACTTC.

The J gene is TRBJ1-1, the V gene TRBV4-1, with D hard to call. Trimming shortened V by 0 bases and J by 8 bases, and 13 bases separated the two germline ends. The length of the CDR3 is 14 residues. Germline V gives CDR1 MGHRA, CDR2 YSYEKL. The CDR3: CASSQDWRLEEAFF. CDR3 DNA: TGCGCCAGCAGCCAAGATTGGCGGCTAGAAGAAGCTTTCTTT.

This rearrangement joins TRBV5-1 to TRBJ2-5; D is uncertain. This CDR3 contains 14 residues. The germline V gene has CDR1 SGHRS and CDR2 YFSETQ. Deletions cut 4 bases from V and 2 bases from J, with 12 bases between. This chain's CDR3 is CASSASRNQETQYF. The CDR3 coding sequence is TGCGCCAGCAGCGCGTCCAGGAATCAAGAGACCCAGTACTTC. The whole variable domain, remainder taken from reference TRBV5-1 and TRBJ2-5, is KAGVTQTPRYLIKTRGQQVTLSCSPISGHRSVSWYQQTPGQGLQFLFEYFSETQRNKGNFPGRFSGRQFSNSRSEMNVSTLELGDSALYLCASSASRNQETQYFGPGTRLLVL.

The gene calls are TRBV11-3 and TRBJ2-7, with D hard to call. This CDR3 contains 13 residues. The germline gives CDR1 SGHNT, CDR2 YENEEA. Between the trimmed V and J ends, which lost 2 bases and 7 bases, there was a span of 12 bases. The CDR3 bases are TGTGCCAGCAGCTTAATGGGCAACACGGAGCAGTACTTC. It codes for CASSLMGNTEQYF.

The rearrangement joins TRBV28 to TRBJ1-2; 8 nucleotides align to TRBD1. Per germline, CDR1 MDHEN and CDR2 SYDVKM. The V gene end was trimmed by 2 bases and the J gene end by 4 bases; junction bases not matched to a gene: 6. The CDR3 spans 15 residues. The CDR3 loop is CASSLAGQGGYGYTF. The CDR3 coding sequence is TGTGCCAGCAGTTTAGCCGGACAGGGCGGCTATGGCTACACCTTC.

This clone was seen a few times. This rearrangement joins TRBV5-4 to TRBJ2-7, with D maybe TRBD1 (6 bases). Germline V gene sequence: CDR1 SGHNT, CDR2 YYREEE (reference sequence). V lost 0 bases to trimming and J lost 0 bases, with 10 bases between them. The CDR3 contains 15 residues. In nucleotides, the CDR3 is TGTGCCAGCAGCTTGGATCGGACAGTCTCCTACGAGCAGTACTTC. Amino acid sequence: CASSLDRTVSYEQYF. The full variable domain, completed using reference TRBV5-4 and TRBJ2-7, is ETGVTQSPTHLIKTRGQQVTLRCSSQSGHNTVSWYQQALGQGPQFIFQYYREEENGRGNFPPRFSGLQFPNYSSELNVNALELDDSALYLCASSLDRTVSYEQYFGPGTRLTVT.

The CDR3 is CASSSNRGNEKLFF. The DNA of the CDR3 is TGTGCCAGCAGCTCGAACCGGGGTAATGAAAAACTGTTTTTT. The chain carries TRBV7-3 and TRBJ1-4; D call uncertain. Deletions cut 4 bases from V and 4 bases from J, with 10 bases between. CDR3 length: 14 residues. The germline CDR1 and CDR2 sequences are SGHTA and FQGTGA.

The chain joins TRBV15 to TRBJ2-7, with TRBD2 matching over 7 bases. The CDR3 loop spans 14 amino acids. Losses at the gene ends were 2 bases for V and 5 bases for J; bases not matched to a gene: 6. Germline V gives CDR1 LNHNV, CDR2 YYDKDF (reference sequence). CDR3 nucleotides: TGTGCCACCAGCAGAACTCGGGGAGGGAACGAGCAGTACTTC. Translating it yields CATSRTRGGNEQYF.

The V gene is TRBV7-8, the J gene TRBJ2-2; D remains ambiguous. Germline lookup yields CDR1 SGHVS and CDR2 FQNEAQ. The V gene lost 1 base and the J gene lost 3 bases, with 12 bases spanning the gap. This CDR3 comprises 16 residues. CDR3 sequence (DNA): TGTGCCAGCAGCTTAGTGTCCAGGCCCTACACCGGGGAGCTGTTTTTT. It specifies CASSLVSRPYTGELFF. The variable domain in full, with the rest retrieved from reference TRBV7-8 and TRBJ2-2, is GAGVSQSPRYKVAKRGQDVALRCDPISGHVSLFWYQQALGQGPEFLTYFQNEAQLDKSGLPSDRFFAERPEGSVSTLKIQRTQQEDSAVYLCASSLVSRPYTGELFFGEGSRLTVL.

The CDR3 DNA sequence: TGTGCCAGCAGTTATGACACAGGGACGCATTCACCCCTCCACTTT. This translates into CASSYDTGTHSPLHF. The V gene is TRBV6-5, the J gene TRBJ1-6; D possibly corresponds to TRBD1 (6 bases). Trimming shortened V by 3 bases and J by 8 bases, and 14 bases separated the two germline ends. The length of the CDR3 is 15 residues. Germline CDR1 MNHEY, CDR2 SVGAGI.